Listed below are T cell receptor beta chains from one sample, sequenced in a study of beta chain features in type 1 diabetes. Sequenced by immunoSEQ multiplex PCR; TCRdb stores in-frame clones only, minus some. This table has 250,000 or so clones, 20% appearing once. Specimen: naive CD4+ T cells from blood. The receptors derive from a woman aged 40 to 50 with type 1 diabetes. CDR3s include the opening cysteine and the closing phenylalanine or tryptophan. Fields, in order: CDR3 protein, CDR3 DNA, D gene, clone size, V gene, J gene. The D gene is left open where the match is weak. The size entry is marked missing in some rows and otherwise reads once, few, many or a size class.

CASSYRAGTATEAFF	TGTGCCAGCAGTTACCGGGCGGGAACCGCCACTGAAGCTTTCTTT	-	-	TRBV6-5	TRBJ1-1
CAWSGVVDTSPQHF	TGTGCCTGGAGTGGGGTAGTCGACACCTCGCCCCAGCATTTT	-	-	TRBV30	TRBJ1-5
CASSVLVGTGELFF	TGTGCCAGCAGTGTATTGGTCGGTACCGGGGAGCTGTTTTTT	-	-	TRBV6-4	TRBJ2-2
CASSELGYGGYGETQYF	TGTGCCAGCAGTGAATTAGGGTACGGAGGGTACGGAGAGACCCAGTACTTC	-	-	TRBV25-1	TRBJ2-5
CASSGDRLSNYGYTF	TGTGCCAGCAGTGGGGACAGGTTGTCTAACTATGGCTACACCTTC	TRBD1	-	TRBV27	TRBJ1-2
CALSGTMIYEQYF	TGTGCCTTATCCGGGACAATGATCTACGAGCAGTACTTC	-	few	TRBV30	TRBJ2-7
CATRGEGEAFF	TGTGCCACCAGAGGGGAGGGTGAAGCTTTCTTT	-	-	TRBV15	TRBJ1-1
CATSRDLGTGSGEQYF	TGTGCCACCAGCAGAGATCTGGGGACAGGGTCTGGAGAGCAGTACTTC	TRBD1	-	TRBV15	TRBJ2-7
CASSQPGQGSSGYTF	TGTGCCAGCAGCCAACCGGGACAAGGGAGTTCTGGCTACACCTTC	-	-	TRBV4-2	TRBJ1-2
CASSQGNRDRDYGYTF	TGTGCCAGCAGCCAAGGGAACCGGGACAGGGACTATGGCTACACCTTC	TRBD1	few	TRBV4-2	TRBJ1-2
CASSVTGGATYEQYF	TGTGCCAGCAGCGTAACAGGGGGCGCGACCTACGAGCAGTACTTC	TRBD1	once	TRBV7-9	TRBJ2-7
CASSQGQGPGANVLTF	TGTGCCAGCAGCCAAGGTCAGGGTCCCGGGGCCAACGTCCTGACTTTC	-	few	TRBV4-2	TRBJ2-6